This T cell receptor beta chain is from a study of blood T cell repertoires in COVID-19. This clone was seen a single time. Losses at the gene ends were 4 bases for V and 3 bases for J; bases not matched to a gene: 6. Germline CDR1 and CDR2: KGHDR and SFDVKD. This CDR3 has 16 amino acids. Sequencing was performed with immunoSEQ multiplex PCR; in TCRdb, only in-frame clones are kept and a portion is missing. The sample contains about 480,000 clones, about 88% of which appear only once. The sequence was obtained from a woman in her fifties or sixties who had recovered from COVID-19. The rearrangement uses TRBV24-1 and TRBJ2-2; 8 bases fit TRBD2. Sequenced sample: PBMCs or T cells enriched from blood (not recorded which). The CDR3 region is CATSDPGGGHTGELFF. The CDR3 nucleotides read TGTGCCACCAGTGACCCGGGGGGGGGCCACACCGGGGAGCTGTTTTTT.